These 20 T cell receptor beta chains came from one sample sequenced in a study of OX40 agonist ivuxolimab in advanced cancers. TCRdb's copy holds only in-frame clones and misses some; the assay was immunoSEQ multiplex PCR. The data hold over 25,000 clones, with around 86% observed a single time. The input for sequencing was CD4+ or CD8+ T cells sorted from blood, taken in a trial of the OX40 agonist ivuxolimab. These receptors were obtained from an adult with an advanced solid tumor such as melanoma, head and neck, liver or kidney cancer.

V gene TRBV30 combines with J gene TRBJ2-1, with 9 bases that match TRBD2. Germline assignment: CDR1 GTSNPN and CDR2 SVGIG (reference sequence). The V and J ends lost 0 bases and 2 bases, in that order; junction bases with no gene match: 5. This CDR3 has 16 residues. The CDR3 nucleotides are TGTGCCTGGAGTGTACCTGCGGGAGGGCCCTACAATGAGCAGTTCTTC. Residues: CAWSVPAGGPYNEQFF.

CDR3 sequence: CASSLARGIGKGETQYF. In nucleotides, the CDR3 is TGCGCCAGCAGCTTGGCCAGGGGGATTGGAAAAGGAGAGACCCAGTACTTC. The chain couples TRBV5-1 to TRBJ2-5, with 7 bases identical to TRBD1. V was pared by 0 bases and J by 4 bases, with 12 bases of the junction left unmatched. The CDR3 contains 17 residues. Looked up from germline, CDR1 is SGHRS and CDR2 is YFSETQ.

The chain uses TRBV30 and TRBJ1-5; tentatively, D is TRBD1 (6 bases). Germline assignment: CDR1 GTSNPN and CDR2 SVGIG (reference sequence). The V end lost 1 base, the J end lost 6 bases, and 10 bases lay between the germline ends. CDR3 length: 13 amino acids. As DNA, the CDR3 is TGTGCCTGGAGTGGAACAGGGCGTCAGCCCCAGCATTTT. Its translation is CAWSGTGRQPQHF. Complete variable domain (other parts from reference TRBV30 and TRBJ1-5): SQTIHQWPATLVQPVGSPLSLECTVEGTSNPNLYWYRQAAGRGLQLLFYSVGIGQISSEVPQNLSASRPQDRQFILSSKKLLLSDSGFYLCAWSGTGRQPQHFGDGTRLSIL.

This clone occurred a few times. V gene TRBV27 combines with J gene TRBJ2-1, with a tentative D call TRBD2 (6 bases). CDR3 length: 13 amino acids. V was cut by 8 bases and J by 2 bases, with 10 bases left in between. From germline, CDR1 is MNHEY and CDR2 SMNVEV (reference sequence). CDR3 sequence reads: CASGDFAYNEQFF. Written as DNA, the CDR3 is TGTGCCAGCGGGGACTTCGCCTACAATGAGCAGTTCTTC.

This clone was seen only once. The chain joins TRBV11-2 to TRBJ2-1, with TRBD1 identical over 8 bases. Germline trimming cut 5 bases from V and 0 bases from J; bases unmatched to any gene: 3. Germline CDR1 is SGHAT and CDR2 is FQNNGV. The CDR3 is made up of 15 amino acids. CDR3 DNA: TGTGCCAGCAGCCCCACAGGGGGCTCCTACAATGAGCAGTTCTTC. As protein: CASSPTGGSYNEQFF.

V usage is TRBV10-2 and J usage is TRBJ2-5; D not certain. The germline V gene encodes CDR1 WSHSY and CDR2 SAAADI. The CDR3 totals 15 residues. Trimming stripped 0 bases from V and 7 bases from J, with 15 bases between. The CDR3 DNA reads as TGCGCCAGCAGTGAGTCCGACCGAGGTTATGGGACCCAGTACTTC. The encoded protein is CASSESDRGYGTQYF.

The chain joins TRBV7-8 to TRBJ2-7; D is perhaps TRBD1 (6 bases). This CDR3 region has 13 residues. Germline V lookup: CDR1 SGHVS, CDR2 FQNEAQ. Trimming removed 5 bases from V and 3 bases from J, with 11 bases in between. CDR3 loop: CASSLGTHYEQYF. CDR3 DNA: TGTGCCAGCAGCCTGGGGACACACTACGAGCAGTACTTC. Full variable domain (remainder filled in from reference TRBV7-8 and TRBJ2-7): GAGVSQSPRYKVAKRGQDVALRCDPISGHVSLFWYQQALGQGPEFLTYFQNEAQLDKSGLPSDRFFAERPEGSVSTLKIQRTQQEDSAVYLCASSLGTHYEQYFGPGTRLTVT.

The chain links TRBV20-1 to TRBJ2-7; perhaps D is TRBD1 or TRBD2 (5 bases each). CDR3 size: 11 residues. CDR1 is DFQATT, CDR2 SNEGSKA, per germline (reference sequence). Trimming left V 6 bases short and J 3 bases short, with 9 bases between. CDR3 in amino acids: CSARDDYEQYF. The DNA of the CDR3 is TGCAGTGCGAGGGACGACTACGAGCAGTACTTC.

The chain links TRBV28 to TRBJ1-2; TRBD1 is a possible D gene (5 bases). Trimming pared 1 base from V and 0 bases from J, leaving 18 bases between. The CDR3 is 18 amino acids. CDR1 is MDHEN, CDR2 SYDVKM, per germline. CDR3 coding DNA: TGTGCCAGCAGTTTATTTGAGCCCCGACAGACTGCTAACTATGGCTACACCTTC. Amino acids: CASSLFEPRQTANYGYTF.

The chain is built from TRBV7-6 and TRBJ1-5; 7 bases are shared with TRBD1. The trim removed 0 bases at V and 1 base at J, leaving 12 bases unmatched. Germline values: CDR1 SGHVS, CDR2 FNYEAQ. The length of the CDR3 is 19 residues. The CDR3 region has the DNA TGTGCCAGCAGCTTAGCGGCAGGGGGTCCCAATCGAAGCAATCAGCCCCAGCATTTT. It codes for CASSLAAGGPNRSNQPQHF.

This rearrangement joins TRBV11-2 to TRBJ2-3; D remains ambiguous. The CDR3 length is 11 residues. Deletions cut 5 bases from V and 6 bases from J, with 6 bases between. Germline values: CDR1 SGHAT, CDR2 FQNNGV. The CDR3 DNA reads TGTGCCAGCAGCGAACTGGATACGCAGTATTTT. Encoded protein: CASSELDTQYF. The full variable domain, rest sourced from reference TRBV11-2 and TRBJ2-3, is EAGVAQSPRYKIIEKRQSVAFWCNPISGHATLYWYQQILGQGPKLLIQFQNNGVVDDSQLPKDRFSAERLKGVDSTLKIQPAKLEDSAVYLCASSELDTQYFGPGTRLTVL.

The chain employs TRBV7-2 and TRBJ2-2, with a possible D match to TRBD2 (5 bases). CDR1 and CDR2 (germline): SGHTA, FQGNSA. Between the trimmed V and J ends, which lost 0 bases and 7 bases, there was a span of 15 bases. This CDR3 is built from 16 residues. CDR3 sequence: CASSLARATFGGELFF. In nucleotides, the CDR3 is TGTGCCAGCAGCTTAGCGCGGGCTACCTTTGGCGGGGAGCTGTTTTTT.

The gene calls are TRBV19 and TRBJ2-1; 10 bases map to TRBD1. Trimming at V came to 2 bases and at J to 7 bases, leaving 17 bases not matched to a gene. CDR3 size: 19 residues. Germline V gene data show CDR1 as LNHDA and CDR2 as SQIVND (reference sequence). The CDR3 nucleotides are TGTGCCAGTAGTATATGGGGCCTCGGGACAGGGGTAATCGGAAATGAGCAGTTCTTC. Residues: CASSIWGLGTGVIGNEQFF.

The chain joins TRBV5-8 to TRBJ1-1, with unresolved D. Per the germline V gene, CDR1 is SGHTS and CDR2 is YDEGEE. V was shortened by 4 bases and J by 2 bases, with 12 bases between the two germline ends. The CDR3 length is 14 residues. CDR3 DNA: TGTGCCAGCAGCCAAGGGCACTCCAACACTGAAGCTTTCTTT. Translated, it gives CASSQGHSNTEAFF.

In nucleotides, the CDR3 is TGTGCCAGCACTACCGACAGGTTCCCCTACGAGCAGTACTTC. Its translation: CASTTDRFPYEQYF. This chain joins TRBV6-1 and TRBJ2-7; possibly TRBD1 for D (6 bases). V lost 7 bases and J 2 bases, leaving 15 bases between the germline ends. In germline, CDR1 is MNHNS, CDR2 SASEGT. The CDR3 is 14 residues long.

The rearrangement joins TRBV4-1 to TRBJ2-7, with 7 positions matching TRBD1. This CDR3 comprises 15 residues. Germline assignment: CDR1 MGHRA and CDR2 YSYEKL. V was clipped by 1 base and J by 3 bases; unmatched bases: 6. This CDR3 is CASSQVRGNFYEQYF. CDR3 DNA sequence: TGCGCCAGCAGCCAAGTCAGGGGGAATTTCTACGAGCAGTACTTC.

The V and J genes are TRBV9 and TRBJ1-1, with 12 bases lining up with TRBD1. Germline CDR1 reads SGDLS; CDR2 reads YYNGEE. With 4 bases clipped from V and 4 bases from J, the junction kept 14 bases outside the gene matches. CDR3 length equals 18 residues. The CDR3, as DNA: TGTGCCAGCAGCCCCCCCTGGGGACAGGGGGCAGTAGGCACTGAAGCTTTCTTT. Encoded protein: CASSPPWGQGAVGTEAFF.

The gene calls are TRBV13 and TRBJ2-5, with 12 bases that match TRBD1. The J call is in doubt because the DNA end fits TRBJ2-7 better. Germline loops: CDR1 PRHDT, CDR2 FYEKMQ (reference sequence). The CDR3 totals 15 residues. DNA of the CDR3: TGTGCCAGCAGCTTAACCGGGACAGGGGGCAACGAGCAGTACTTC. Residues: CASSLTGTGGNEQYF.

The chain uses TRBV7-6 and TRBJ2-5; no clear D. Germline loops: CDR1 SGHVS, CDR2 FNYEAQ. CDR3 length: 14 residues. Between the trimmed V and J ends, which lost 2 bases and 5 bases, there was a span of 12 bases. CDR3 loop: CASSLRAAWETQYF. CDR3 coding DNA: TGTGCCAGCAGCTTAAGGGCCGCTTGGGAGACCCAGTACTTC.

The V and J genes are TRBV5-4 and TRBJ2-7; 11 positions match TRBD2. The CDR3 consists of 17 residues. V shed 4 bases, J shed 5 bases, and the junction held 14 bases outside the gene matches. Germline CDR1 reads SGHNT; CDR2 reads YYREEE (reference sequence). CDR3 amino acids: CASSEDSLAGGPNEQYF. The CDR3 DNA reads TGTGCCAGCAGCGAGGACAGCTTAGCGGGAGGGCCGAACGAGCAGTACTTC.